These 18 T cell receptor beta chains came from one sample sequenced in a study of blood T cells in healthy people across ages. Primers used in a second PCR of about 6 to 11 cycles were a sample-barcoded 5' primer and a J-beta primer mix. From the 5' RACE reads, TCRdb called clonotypes with MiXCR, one entry per CDR3 protein. This sample has over 1,500,000 distinct CDR3 sequences; approximately 50% occur once, and the top ten carry 2.1%. The specimen was blood. The receptors stem from a woman aged 40 to 55 in good health.

This clonotype was seen many times. The chain is built from TRBV29-1 and TRBJ2-5, with unresolved D. The germline V gene encodes CDR1 SQVTM and CDR2 ANQGSEA. V lost 0 bases, J lost 0 bases, and 2 bases lay in between. There are 12 residues in the CDR3. Written as DNA, the CDR3 is TGCAGCGTTGAAGAGTACCAAGAGACCCAGTACTTC. Protein: CSVEEYQETQYF.

V is TRBV7-9 and J is TRBJ2-7; D possibly corresponds to TRBD1 (6 bases). The DNA end is more similar to TRBJ2-5, so the J call may be wrong. CDR1 and CDR2 (germline): SEHNR, FQNEAQ (reference sequence). CDR3 size: 16 residues. CDR3 sequence: CASSLSARTVGETQYF. The CDR3 DNA reads as TGTGCCAGCAGCTTATCGGCCCGGACAGTCGGAGAGACCCAGTACTTC.

This rearrangement joins TRBV10-3 to TRBJ1-4, with a tentative D call TRBD1 (5 bases). Germline values: CDR1 ENHRY, CDR2 SYGVKD. This CDR3 is built from 15 residues. Trimming took off 3 bases at V and 10 bases at J, with 18 bases between the two ends. The CDR3 coding sequence is TGTGCCATCAGTGAAGGAGGGGCCTCCCTCCCAAAACTGTTTTTT. It yields the protein CAISEGGASLPKLFF.

There are a few counts of this clonotype. The chain employs TRBV9 and TRBJ2-5, with 10 bases that match TRBD2. V trimming: 0 bases; J trimming: 9 bases; junction bases outside the gene matches: 5. In germline, CDR1 is SGDLS, CDR2 YYNGEE. This CDR3 is 14 amino acids long. DNA of the CDR3: TGTGCCAGCAGCGTAGAGGGACTAGCGAGACCCCAGTACTTC. As protein: CASSVEGLARPQYF.

This clonotype was detected a few times. This chain links TRBV7-2 with TRBJ1-2, with D perhaps TRBD1 (5 bases). Germline values: CDR1 SGHTA, CDR2 FQGNSA. The germline V and J ends were trimmed by 4 bases and 8 bases, with 17 bases remaining between them. CDR3 length: 14 amino acids. CDR3 nucleotides: TGTGCCAGCAGCTCCCCACGGGGGGATTACGGCTACACCTTC. Translated: CASSSPRGDYGYTF.

The rearrangement joins TRBV18 to TRBJ2-4; 8 nucleotides agree with TRBD2. The J call is in doubt because the DNA end fits TRBJ2-7 better. Germline CDR1 is KGHSH and CDR2 is LQKENI. The CDR3 loop spans 15 amino acids. CDR3 bases: TGTGCCAGCTCACCGTCGCTCGGACTAGCTCTCGAGCAGTACTTC. Amino acid sequence: CASSPSLGLALEQYF.

In this sample, this clonotype turned up once. The V gene is TRBV7-2, the J gene TRBJ2-5; D remains ambiguous. CDR3 length: 14 amino acids. V was pared by 2 bases and J by 1 base, with 8 bases between. The germline gives CDR1 SGHTA, CDR2 FQGNSA. CDR3: CASSLSPTQETQYF. As DNA, the CDR3 is TGTGCCAGCAGCTTATCCCCGACCCAAGAGACCCAGTACTTC.

As for this clonotype: A much larger clone lies one base from this, so it may be a read error. The chain uses TRBV6-6 and TRBJ2-3, with 7 bases matching TRBD2. The CDR3 has 16 amino acids. CDR1 is MNHNY, CDR2 SVGAGI, per germline (reference sequence). Unmatched junction bases numbered 9, after V lost 5 bases and J lost 1 base. CDR3 in amino acids: CASSHLGGYRTDTQYF. CDR3 nucleotide sequence: TGTGCCAGCAGTCACCTCGGGGGGTATCGCACAGATACGCAGTATTTT.

This clonotype was picked up one time. The chain employs TRBV4-3 and TRBJ1-1, with D possibly being TRBD1 (5 bases). CDR1 and CDR2 from the germline V gene are LGHNA and YSLEER. There are 14 residues in the CDR3. Trimming took off 2 bases at V and 0 bases at J, with 7 bases between the two ends. The CDR3 coding sequence is TGCGCCAGCAGCCAACGGGGCATGAACACTGAAGCTTTCTTT. This encodes CASSQRGMNTEAFF.

This chain joins TRBV6-2 or TRBV6-3 and TRBJ2-7, with 8 bases lining up with TRBD2. The germline CDR1 and CDR2 sequences are MNHEY and SVGEGT. The CDR3 length is 16 residues. Unmatched junction bases numbered 11, after V lost 2 bases and J lost 5 bases. The CDR3 DNA reads as TGTGCCAGCAGTTACCCGGCGGGGGGAGGTCCCGACGAGCAGTACTTC. This codes for CASSYPAGGGPDEQYF.

The chain has TRBV29-1 and TRBJ1-1; D unresolved. Germline lookup yields CDR1 SQVTM and CDR2 ANQGSEA. The CDR3 is made up of 12 amino acids. Trimming removed 3 bases from V and 7 bases from J, with 12 bases in between. The CDR3 DNA reads as TGCAGCGTTGAGGAAGGACGGAGTGAAGCTTTCTTT. This gives the protein CSVEEGRSEAFF.

The chain joins TRBV11-2 to TRBJ2-3; D remains ambiguous. Germline V gene data show CDR1 as SGHAT and CDR2 as FQNNGV. V was pared by 4 bases and J by 0 bases, with 20 bases between. This CDR3 has 18 amino acids. CDR3 in DNA: TGTGCCAGCAGCTCCCGCCGAGTCTTCGGGTCTAGCACAGATACGCAGTATTTT. Amino acids: CASSSRRVFGSSTDTQYF.

V usage is TRBV15 and J usage is TRBJ2-5, with 7 bases fitting TRBD2. The length of the CDR3 is 13 residues. The junction had 12 bases not matched to a gene; V was cut back by 6 bases and J by 11 bases. Germline CDR1 reads LNHNV; CDR2 reads YYDKDF (reference sequence). The chain's CDR3 is CATRGGGSSEQYF. CDR3 bases: TGTGCCACCAGGGGGGGGGGAAGTTCGGAGCAGTACTTC.

This clonotype was seen more than once but under ten times. The chain uses TRBV15 and TRBJ2-1; TRBD2 is a possible D gene (7 bases). The ends were cut back, 0 bases at V and 10 bases at J, with 16 bases in the middle. The germline CDR1 and CDR2 sequences are LNHNV and YYDKDF (reference sequence). The CDR3 loop spans 15 amino acids. CDR3 nucleotide sequence: TGTGCCACCAGCAGAGATATTCGGGGGGCAGGGGAGCAGTTCTTC. It translates to CATSRDIRGAGEQFF.

The chain combines TRBV28 with TRBJ2-7; 9 bases are a match to TRBD1. CDR1 and CDR2 (germline): MDHEN, SYDVKM. The CDR3 extends over 17 amino acids. V was pared by 4 bases and J by 2 bases, with 12 bases of the junction left unmatched. The DNA of the CDR3 is TGTGCCAGCAGTTACGAAAATCCGGGACAGGGCCCCTACGAGCAGTACTTC. This codes for CASSYENPGQGPYEQYF.

The table lists this clonotype with a few counts. The chain uses TRBV7-9 and TRBJ2-3; TRBD2 agrees at 15 bases. Germline CDR1 and CDR2: SEHNR and FQNEAQ (reference sequence). The CDR3 covers 18 residues. The J segment lost 5 bases and the V segment lost 0 bases, leaving 6 bases of the junction unmatched. DNA for the CDR3: TGTGCCAGCAGCTTAGCGCGGACTAGCGGGGGGGCTGGAGATACGCAGTATTTT. Encoded protein: CASSLARTSGGAGDTQYF.

V and J are TRBV6-5 and TRBJ1-2; D is uncertain. V was trimmed by 2 bases and J by 5 bases, leaving 24 bases between them. The CDR3 consists of 18 residues. The germline gives CDR1 MNHEY, CDR2 SVGAGI. The CDR3 is CASSYRSAVGGKWYGYTF. As DNA, the CDR3 is TGTGCCAGCAGTTACAGATCCGCCGTCGGAGGGAAGTGGTATGGCTACACCTTC.

V gene TRBV20-1 combines with J gene TRBJ2-7; 11 bases line up with TRBD2. The J call may not be correct, given that the DNA end is closer to TRBJ2-5. The CDR3 totals 15 residues. Germline V gene lookup returns CDR1 DFQATT and CDR2 SNEGSKA (reference sequence). DNA for the CDR3: TGCAGTGCTTCAATAGCGGGGGGGTCGCTGGAGACCCAGTACTTC. Translated: CSASIAGGSLETQYF.